This is a list of T cell receptor beta chains from one sample in a study of Ad26.COV2.S vaccination and SARS-CoV-2 variants. The repertoire was sequenced with immunoSEQ multiplex PCR; TCRdb's copy has only in-frame clones and lacks some. The profile shows about 350,000 clones, around 89% of them singletons. The input for sequencing was peripheral blood, taken in a trial of Ad26.COV2.S vaccine versus placebo. These receptors were taken from a person between 18 and 65 years old who received the Ad26.COV2.S COVID-19 vaccine or a placebo. Both conserved end residues are part of each CDR3. The D gene is left open where the match is weak. The size field is filled for only some rows; it gives once, few, many or a size class.

CDR3 length: 15
clone size: .
D gene: TRBD1
J gene: TRBJ2-2
V gene: TRBV19
CDR3 DNA: TGTGCCAGTAGTATAGCAGGGGGCTTGGCCGGGGAGCTGTTTTTT
CDR3 protein: CASSIAGGLAGELFF

CDR3 length: 13
clone size: .
D gene: .
J gene: TRBJ1-2
V gene: TRBV29-1
CDR3 DNA: TGCAGCGTTGTAGGCCCATTAGGAGGTGGCTACACCTTC
CDR3 protein: CSVVGPLGGGYTF

CDR3 length: 15
clone size: .
D gene: .
J gene: TRBJ1-2
V gene: TRBV7-9
CDR3 DNA: TGTGCCAGCAGCCCAGACACACAGGACCCCTATGGCTACACCTTC
CDR3 protein: CASSPDTQDPYGYTF

CDR3 length: 17
clone size: .
D gene: .
J gene: TRBJ1-2
V gene: TRBV9
CDR3 DNA: TGTGCCAGCAGCGGTGGGACGGGGCCCCCTTCTAACTATGGCTACACCTTC
CDR3 protein: CASSGGTGPPSNYGYTF

CDR3 length: 17
clone size: few
D gene: TRBD2
J gene: TRBJ2-3
V gene: TRBV4-1
CDR3 DNA: TGCGCCAGCAGCCACATTTTAGCGGGATTCAACACAGATACGCAGTATTTT
CDR3 protein: CASSHILAGFNTDTQYF

CDR3 length: 14
clone size: .
D gene: TRBD1
J gene: TRBJ1-2
V gene: TRBV5-1
CDR3 DNA: TGCGCCAGCAAGACAGGGGATTTTAACTATGGCTACACCTTC
CDR3 protein: CASKTGDFNYGYTF

CDR3 length: 14
clone size: few
D gene: .
J gene: TRBJ2-1
V gene: TRBV2
CDR3 DNA: TGTGCCAGCAGTGACAGTAGCGGCAACAATGAGCAGTTCTTC
CDR3 protein: CASSDSSGNNEQFF

CDR3 length: 15
clone size: .
D gene: .
J gene: TRBJ2-1
V gene: TRBV5-4
CDR3 DNA: TGTGCCAGCAGCCGGTTGCAGGGTTCAGGCAATGAGCAGTTCTTC
CDR3 protein: CASSRLQGSGNEQFF

CDR3 length: 16
clone size: .
D gene: .
J gene: TRBJ2-7
V gene: TRBV9
CDR3 DNA: TGTGCCAGCAGCCCCACTGAGAGGACGGTGTCCTACGAGCAGTACTTC
CDR3 protein: CASSPTERTVSYEQYF

CDR3 length: 15
clone size: .
D gene: TRBD1
J gene: TRBJ1-1
V gene: TRBV11-2
CDR3 DNA: TGTGCCAGCAGCTTACTAACAGGGGAGAACACTGAAGCTTTCTTT
CDR3 protein: CASSLLTGENTEAFF

CDR3 length: 15
clone size: few
D gene: TRBD2
J gene: TRBJ2-7
V gene: TRBV5-4
CDR3 DNA: TGTGCCAGCAGCTCCGGTCTAGCGGGGCGGGACGAGCAGTACTTC
CDR3 protein: CASSSGLAGRDEQYF

CDR3 length: 18
clone size: .
D gene: .
J gene: TRBJ2-2
V gene: TRBV18
CDR3 DNA: TGTGCCAGCTCACCCGCATCGTCGGGGACTTCGAACACCGGGGAGCTGTTTTTT
CDR3 protein: CASSPASSGTSNTGELFF

CDR3 length: 14
clone size: .
D gene: TRBD1
J gene: TRBJ1-3
V gene: TRBV5-4
CDR3 DNA: TGTGCCAGCAGCGCAGCACAGGGGGGAAACACCATATATTTT
CDR3 protein: CASSAAQGGNTIYF

CDR3 length: 15
clone size: .
D gene: .
J gene: TRBJ2-1
V gene: TRBV11-2
CDR3 DNA: TGTGCCAGCAGCTTACCCCGGGGTGGCTACAATGAGCAGTTCTTC
CDR3 protein: CASSLPRGGYNEQFF

CDR3 length: 15
clone size: .
D gene: TRBD1
J gene: TRBJ2-5
V gene: TRBV3-1/TRBV3-2
CDR3 DNA: TGTGCCAGCAGCCAAAGCAGGGGGCTTCAAGAGACCCAGTACTTC
CDR3 protein: CASSQSRGLQETQYF

CDR3 length: 13
clone size: .
D gene: .
J gene: TRBJ2-7
V gene: TRBV7-2
CDR3 DNA: TGTGCCAGCAGCTTAGGGGTTTCCTACGAGCAGTACTTC
CDR3 protein: CASSLGVSYEQYF

CDR3 length: 13
clone size: .
D gene: .
J gene: TRBJ2-7
V gene: TRBV19
CDR3 DNA: TGTGCCAGTAGTACCCCGGGACTCCGAGAGCAGTACTTC
CDR3 protein: CASSTPGLREQYF

CDR3 length: 16
clone size: .
D gene: .
J gene: TRBJ1-2
V gene: TRBV12-5
CDR3 DNA: TGTGCTAGTGGTTTGCCCGGGGCACCCGCTAACTATGGCTACACCTTC
CDR3 protein: CASGLPGAPANYGYTF

CDR3 length: 15
clone size: .
D gene: .
J gene: TRBJ2-5
V gene: TRBV5-1
CDR3 DNA: TGCGCCAGCAGTCAAGGACAGGGAGGAGGGAGGGCCCAGTACTTC
CDR3 protein: CASSQGQGGGRAQYF

CDR3 length: 14
clone size: .
D gene: .
J gene: TRBJ1-5
V gene: TRBV7-9
CDR3 DNA: TGTGCCAGCAGCTTTCAGGGGTATGATCAGCCCCAGCATTTT
CDR3 protein: CASSFQGYDQPQHF

CDR3 length: 15
clone size: .
D gene: .
J gene: TRBJ2-3
V gene: TRBV10-3
CDR3 DNA: TGTGCCATCAGTCACAAAACCACGACCCTAGATACGCAGTATTTT
CDR3 protein: CAISHKTTTLDTQYF

CDR3 length: 14
clone size: .
D gene: TRBD1
J gene: TRBJ2-5
V gene: TRBV28
CDR3 DNA: TGTGCCAGCAGTTTAGCAGGGGGCGGGGAGACCCAGTACTTC
CDR3 protein: CASSLAGGGETQYF

CDR3 length: 13
clone size: .
D gene: .
J gene: TRBJ2-1
V gene: TRBV19
CDR3 DNA: TGTGCCAGTAGTATTTTAGCGGCCAATGAGCAGTTCTTC
CDR3 protein: CASSILAANEQFF

CDR3 length: 12
clone size: .
D gene: .
J gene: TRBJ1-5
V gene: TRBV7-9
CDR3 DNA: TGTGCCAGCAGCTATAGCAATCAGCCCCAGCATTTT
CDR3 protein: CASSYSNQPQHF

CDR3 length: 13
clone size: .
D gene: .
J gene: TRBJ1-1
V gene: TRBV27
CDR3 DNA: TGTGCCAGCAGTTCCCTCAGGGGCTCTGAAGCTTTCTTT
CDR3 protein: CASSSLRGSEAFF

CDR3 length: 13
clone size: .
D gene: .
J gene: TRBJ1-2
V gene: TRBV12-3/TRBV12-4
CDR3 DNA: TGTGCCAGTAGCCTCGATATCGCCTATGGCTACACCTTC
CDR3 protein: CASSLDIAYGYTF

CDR3 length: 14
clone size: .
D gene: .
J gene: TRBJ2-2
V gene: TRBV11-3
CDR3 DNA: TGTGCCAGCAGTTCGGGACAAAACACCGGGGAGCTGTTTTTT
CDR3 protein: CASSSGQNTGELFF

CDR3 length: 18
clone size: .
D gene: .
J gene: TRBJ2-6
V gene: TRBV19
CDR3 DNA: TGTGCCAGTAGTATACATCAGAATCCGCCCTCTGGGGCCAACGTCCTGACTTTC
CDR3 protein: CASSIHQNPPSGANVLTF

CDR3 length: 12
clone size: .
D gene: .
J gene: TRBJ2-7
V gene: TRBV10-1
CDR3 DNA: TGCGCCAGCGGGTCTAACCCCTACGAGCAGTACTTC
CDR3 protein: CASGSNPYEQYF

CDR3 length: 14
clone size: .
D gene: TRBD1
J gene: TRBJ1-5
V gene: TRBV9
CDR3 DNA: TGTGCCAGCAGCGCTGGACAGGGAGCTCAGCCCCAGCATTTT
CDR3 protein: CASSAGQGAQPQHF

CDR3 length: 12
clone size: .
D gene: .
J gene: TRBJ1-2
V gene: TRBV5-1
CDR3 DNA: TGCGCCAGCAGCTTGGTAGACAGGGGCTACACCTTC
CDR3 protein: CASSLVDRGYTF

CDR3 length: 14
clone size: .
D gene: TRBD1
J gene: TRBJ1-6
V gene: TRBV7-9
CDR3 DNA: TGTGCCAGCAGCACGTCCGGACAGGGTTCACCCCTCCACTTT
CDR3 protein: CASSTSGQGSPLHF

CDR3 length: 16
clone size: .
D gene: .
J gene: TRBJ2-1
V gene: TRBV19
CDR3 DNA: TGTGCCAGTAGCAGACTTGGACAGTACTCCTACAATGAGCAGTTCTTC
CDR3 protein: CASSRLGQYSYNEQFF

CDR3 length: 16
clone size: .
D gene: TRBD2
J gene: TRBJ2-5
V gene: TRBV28
CDR3 DNA: TGTGCCAGCAGTTTATCGGGACTAGCGGGAGTTAAGACCCAGTACTTC
CDR3 protein: CASSLSGLAGVKTQYF

CDR3 length: 13
clone size: .
D gene: .
J gene: TRBJ1-1
V gene: TRBV15
CDR3 DNA: TGTGCCACCAGCAGGCCGGAACAGACTGAAGCTTTCTTT
CDR3 protein: CATSRPEQTEAFF

CDR3 length: 13
clone size: .
D gene: .
J gene: TRBJ1-2
V gene: TRBV5-1
CDR3 DNA: TGCGCCAGCAGCTTTGGCCGGGACTATGGCTACACCTTC
CDR3 protein: CASSFGRDYGYTF

CDR3 length: 16
clone size: .
D gene: .
J gene: TRBJ1-2
V gene: TRBV4-2
CDR3 DNA: TGTGCCAGCAGCCAACCCCGAGAGAGGGTTTCAGATGGCTACACCTTC
CDR3 protein: CASSQPRERVSDGYTF

CDR3 length: 16
clone size: .
D gene: TRBD1
J gene: TRBJ1-2
V gene: TRBV6-6
CDR3 DNA: TGTGCCAGCAGTTACCCCGGACAGGGGGCGGTCTATGGCTACACCTTC
CDR3 protein: CASSYPGQGAVYGYTF

CDR3 length: 13
clone size: .
D gene: .
J gene: TRBJ2-1
V gene: TRBV19
CDR3 DNA: TGTGCCAGTAGACCCTCTAGTAGGAATGAGCAGTTCTTC
CDR3 protein: CASRPSSRNEQFF